The T cell receptor (beta chain) described here comes from a study of cytomegalovirus exposure and HLA in healthy donors (dated by TCRdb to 2015 to 2018). Regarding the study in general: An earlier analysis of roughly 500 of the donors reported 250 to 350 Gb of sequence data and some 120 million unique TCR beta sequences from about 200 million T cells. The T cell repertoires of 666 subjects were profiled by immunosequencing and related to cytomegalovirus serostatus. Roughly 300 gigabases of sequencing data and approximately 80 million unique TCR sequences were included in an early release covering 500 to 750 HLA-typed donors. Besides the first cohort of 550 to 750 subjects, a separate validation cohort made up of 120 different subjects was used. The study combined high-throughput TCR immunosequencing, statistical association of individual TCRs with disease status, and machine learning to predict cytomegalovirus infection status. The number of typed donors differed by locus: about 620-630 for A, B, C, DRB1 and DQB1; about 520 for DQA1; 606 for DPA1; and approximately 450 for DPB1. Class I and class II HLA loci were covered by the typing at four-digit resolution. Genome-wide SNP genotypes for about three fifths of the roughly 670 donors were used in a later genetic analysis, which treated that subset as a discovery cohort. Among under 450 genotyped donors of the cohort, an average of around 240,000 unique TCR beta nucleotide sequences were sequenced per donor, roughly 18% of them non-productive. The study was designed to test whether signatures of past pathogen exposure could be identified by cataloging public T cell receptors. About five DR-DQ haplotypes were treated as single units for association and clustering because of strong linkage in the cohort. In a later analysis, previously published TCR beta repertoires from 600 to 850 donors were re-analyzed and high-resolution HLA genotyping was added so that TCR occurrence patterns could be studied. Of the 300 to 400 genotyped donors, roughly 80% fell in the genetic ancestry cluster associated with self-reported Caucasian donors. Every discovery cohort repertoire had been produced on one sequencing platform. The later analysis used no new phenotypic data to find candidate immune exposures, relying instead on TCR beta sequences and their occurrence across donors. To decide whether each TCR beta V gene segment behaved as functional or pseudogenic, an earlier analysis of some 570 of the donors relied on high-throughput TCR beta sequencing. Donor age, sex, ethnicity and CMV serostatus were collected together with the repertoire data.

The cohort comprised fewer than 750 healthy bone marrow donors. At the time of sampling, every cohort member was nominally healthy, though immune exposures that went unrecorded were likely present. The donor tested CMV seropositive, placing the donor among the 289 seropositive members of the cohort. A peripheral blood sample was collected from each donor, and TCR beta sequencing was performed on peripheral blood mononuclear cells. Genomic DNA extraction from the blood cell samples was performed with the Qiagen DNeasy Blood Extraction Kit. Results the study describes overall, beyond this receptor: An association between a missense DCLRE1C variant and V-gene and J-gene trimming of TCR beta chains was found in a later genetic analysis and replicated in an independent cohort. Some 15 rarely observed V segments, including chromosome 9 orphons, were excluded from the earlier analysis of approximately 500 of the donors because counts were too low. The 87-base-pair reads could not distinguish some IMGT-functional V segments, including TRBV6-2 and TRBV6-3, so those segments were excluded. The classifier was reported to diagnose cytomegalovirus status with high specificity and sensitivity in both the original cohort and the validation cohort. Because some donors lacked HLA typing at each locus, the association tests relied only on the typed subset. For the cohort, immune exposure information was limited to CMV serostatus. Specific HLA alleles were associated with some 15,000 TCR beta sequences at a false discovery rate of 0.05 in a later analysis. Linkage disequilibrium might explain the correlated functional status among segregating V segments, but an unknown experimental factor could not be excluded. In a later analysis, TCR association rates were found to vary across HLA loci, with the most associated TCRs seen for DRB1 alleles and the fewest for HLA-C alleles. Across donors, most TCR sequences were observed very rarely, whereas some public TCRs were present in many individuals. A later analysis found that HLA-associated TCR beta chains were more clonally expanded and had lower generation probabilities than equally common non-associated chains. In the study, around 150 TCR beta chains were listed as associated with cytomegalovirus. Several of the top co-occurrence clusters appeared to be linked to parvovirus B19, influenza, CMV and Epstein-Barr virus, according to a later analysis. The presence/absence analyses assumed that sequencing depth was roughly uniform across donors, and that assumption may not be true. In a later analysis, most CMV-associated TCR beta chains were found to appear HLA-restricted, with HLA associations seemingly driven largely by CMV exposure. A cluster of highly shared sequence variants was judged likely to be a technical artifact of the sequencing pipeline. Strong co-occurrence of HLA alleles, especially DR and DQ, made assigning TCR associations to individual alleles difficult. The authors suggested that the approach could potentially be generalized to other disease states and immunological phenotypes. In vitro tests confirmed that a few of the cytomegalovirus-associated TCR beta chains recognize cytomegalovirus antigens. Only TCR beta chains were sequenced in this cohort, and the absence of alpha or paired-chain data limited detectable features. A further reported finding was that TCR beta sequences accurately predicted the HLA-A and HLA-B alleles for most subjects in the first cohort. An earlier analysis of approximately 590 of the donors showed that most TCR beta V segments appeared in productive rearrangements either about 90% or about 30% of the time, which broadly matched IMGT annotations. According to a later genetic analysis, donors in an Asian-associated ancestry cluster had fewer N-insertions in productive TCRs than the approximately 710-donor mean.

From its cysteine to its phenylalanine, the CDR3 spans 17 amino acids. Of all the DNA, just the CDR3 is kept, 51 bases in frame from base 1. Ends trimmed: V by 8 bases, J by 2 bases; bases unmatched to a gene: 12. The germline V gene gives CDR1 as ENHRY and CDR2 as SYGVKD. Libraries were built with the immunoSEQ multiplex PCR assay. For the multiplex PCR, a mixture combining 60 forward primers for TCR Vbeta segments and 13 reverse primers for TCR Jbeta segments was used. A multiplex PCR assay on genomic DNA amplified the CDR3 region of rearranged TCR beta genes. The amplified TCR beta libraries were sequenced on the Illumina HiSeq System as 87-base-pair reads. Concerning the study's data processing: Across the roughly 640 repertoires, a later analysis counted about 81 million unique TCR beta chains, roughly 11 million of which were shared by at least two donors. Raw reads were error-corrected and collapsed into unique sequences by a nearest-neighbor algorithm in which closely related sequences were merged to remove PCR and sequencing errors. CDR3 sequences were aligned to IMGT reference sequences to assign V, D and J gene segments. Each retained sequence needed at least a six-nucleotide match to both a V gene segment and a J gene segment. A rearrangement counted as productive if the CDR3 had no stop codons and remained in frame with V and J, and every other rearrangement counted as non-productive. Following IMGT convention, CDR3 was defined as the stretch from the second conserved V-encoded cysteine up to the conserved J-encoded phenylalanine. The earlier analysis of some 580 of the donors excluded any sequence lacking an unambiguous match to a single V gene segment. An earlier analysis of fewer than 750 of the donors called V segments functional above 56.7% productive rearrangements and segregating when the between-donor standard deviation exceeded 5%. A statistical classification framework was developed to diagnose cytomegalovirus status using the catalog of TCR beta chain sequences. In a later analysis, TCR nucleotide sequences were compared against IMGT/GENE-DB human TR gene sequences so that V and J genes could be assigned. The TCRdist pipeline was used in a later analysis to assign CDR3 sequences and most-parsimonious VDJ recombination scenarios. In a later analysis, each TCR beta chain was defined by its CDR3 amino acid sequence together with its V-gene family, and reads lacking a unique V-gene family were excluded. A later analysis removed 500 to 650 highly shared, low-generation-probability nucleotide sequences to deal with suspected cross-contamination and a sequencing artifact. For each public chain, a later analysis derived a clonal expansion index from normalized ranks of inferred template counts within each repertoire. Generation probabilities in a later analysis came from a VDJ recombination model fitted to out-of-frame rearrangements, and those results were checked against IGoR. A later analysis scored TCR-TCR, TCR-HLA and TCR-CMV co-occurrence with hypergeometric tests, applying a repertoire-size bias correction to TCR pairs. In a later analysis, false discovery rates were estimated by permuting HLA or CMV assignments 20 times. In a later analysis, co-occurring TCRs were grouped with DBSCAN, and TCRdist sequence similarity was added when clustering was performed within HLA-allele-positive subsets. For co-occurrence clustering, repertoires with fewer than 30,000 or more than 120,000 public chains were excluded, along with a handful of repertoires with anomalous nucleotide sharing. Here the immuneACCESS table is served through TCRdb, limited to in-frame sequences with V and J called. Missing clones are a known gap in these copies; in checked studies unresolved V genes cover under half, and the rest lacks a known reason. The V and J calls and clone size come from that table; D and trimming were worked out from the DNA. This sample has under 200,000 clones in its table, and approximately 70% of those were observed once. The ten top clones hold around 3% of the sample.

About this clone itself: Its antigen is currently not known. Per-base qualities were not stored, and no clone one base away is much larger.

The chain is encoded by TRBV10-3 joined to TRBJ2-3; the central 11 bases match TRBD2. The source is a woman aged 35 to 49 in good health and CMV-seropositive. Sequences were obtained from PBMCs. Here the CDR3 is given as CAIRRGIAGGTTDTQYF. The nucleotides read TGTGCCATCCGACGGGGGATAGCGGGAGGGACCACAGATACGCAGTATTTT.